This paragraph covers one T cell receptor (beta chain) sequence. Its antigen is still unknown. TCRdb keeps only in-frame clones here, not all; method: immunoSEQ multiplex PCR. The sample lists about 94,000 clones, around 90% occurring once. CDR1 is LNHDA, CDR2 SQIVND, per germline (reference sequence). There are 15 residues in the CDR3. Trimming removed 5 bases at V and 7 bases at J, with 18 bases between. The data were obtained in a study of identifying expanded T cells in peripheral blood. Notes on the study in general: Over around two and four weeks, about 16 and 20 clones changed, versus 1.2 between replicates.

The sample taken for sequencing was blood. The chain employs TRBV19 and TRBJ1-5; a possible D gene is TRBD1 (6 bases). The TCR comes from a person between 18 and 70 years old in good health. In nucleotides, the CDR3 is TGTGCCAGTAGTTCAGGGGTTCTGGTCACGCAGCCCCAGCATTTT. It specifies CASSSGVLVTQPQHF.